This T cell receptor beta chain was observed in a study of regulatory T cells in long-lasting Graves disease. Germline CDR1 SEHNR, CDR2 FQNEAQ (reference sequence). V was trimmed by 2 bases and J by 7 bases, leaving 8 bases between them. The CDR3 consists of 12 residues. This clonotype was seen more than once but under ten times. Time point meaning: newly diagnosed GD, antithyroid drugs for less than 3 months. Construction of the TCR library relied on RNA isolated from PBMCs. The authors drew patients from an endocrinology department in Xi'an, China. Both iRepertoire HTBI primers and Arm-PCR of CDR3 regions were used to build the TCR beta libraries. Via MiXCR, TCRdb re-called the multiplex PCR reads, giving one row per CDR3 protein. The repertoire includes 360,000 or so distinct CDR3 sequences, 16% of them detected once, and 25% to 30% sits in the top ten. In addition, the sample was reused for a study of T cells in Graves' hyperthyroidism and ophthalmopathy.

This specimen consisted of peripheral blood mononuclear cells (PBMCs), obtained at new diagnosis, from a patient treated with antithyroid drugs. The clonotype originates from a man aged 40-49 years with Graves disease. The chain recombines TRBV7-9 with TRBJ1-1; D gene ambiguous. CDR3 bases: TGTGCCAGCAGCTTATCGGACTTTGAAGCTTTCTTT. The encoded protein is CASSLSDFEAFF.